This T cell receptor (beta chain) is drawn from a study of OX40 agonist ivuxolimab in advanced cancers. Across the whole study: It was ivuxolimab, an agonistic anti-OX40 (CD134) antibody, that patients were treated with. The eligibility criteria allowed prior anti-PD-1, anti-PD-L1 or anti-CTLA-4 therapy, and about 40% had some.

Measured with immunoSEQ multiplex PCR; TCRdb has only the in-frame clones, and not every one. The sample records some 81,000 clones, around 86% being singletons. Study results and caveats: On average, CD8+ T cells had more expanded clones than CD4+.

Comment on this clone: Its antigen is undetermined.

CDR3 length: 18 residues. The V end lost 4 bases, the J end lost 2 bases, and 23 bases lay between the germline ends. Germline CDR1 is SGHRS and CDR2 is YFSETQ. Here the sequenced sample was CD4+ or CD8+ T cells sorted from blood, taken in a trial of the OX40 agonist ivuxolimab. The rearrangement links TRBV5-1 to TRBJ2-3, with D perhaps TRBD2 (5 bases). The receptor's source is an adult with an advanced solid tumor such as melanoma, head and neck, liver or kidney cancer. CDR3 bases: TGCGCCAGCAGCGACCTCGGTGGGCTAGCATCCTTCACAGATACGCAGTATTTT. It yields the protein CASSDLGGLASFTDTQYF.